Listed here are 31 T cell receptor beta chains from one sample, sequenced in a study of CD8 T cells in ankylosing spondylitis. Regarding the study as a whole: A TCR beta motif made of several highly homologous variants seemed typical of ankylosing spondylitis blood.

Which antigens these TCRs recognize remains unknown. A single record per CDR3 protein comes from TCRdb applying MiXCR to the 5' RACE reads. The sample contains fewer than 750,000 distinct CDR3 sequences, around 17% of which appear only once. The material sequenced was blood, either unsorted or a sorted T cell fraction (not recorded which). All receptors derive from a male donor with ankylosing spondylitis.

V and J are TRBV11-2 and TRBJ2-1, with a possible D match to TRBD2 (5 bases). Trimming removed 5 bases from V and 0 bases from J, with 11 bases in between. Per the germline V gene, CDR1 is SGHAT and CDR2 is FQNNGV. The CDR3 extends over 15 amino acids. CDR3 bases: TGTGCCAGCAGCACCGCGGGCCTCTCCTACAATGAGCAGTTCTTC. Translation: CASSTAGLSYNEQFF. Together with reference TRBV11-2 and TRBJ2-1, the CDR3 gives the full variable domain: EAGVAQSPRYKIIEKRQSVAFWCNPISGHATLYWYQQILGQGPKLLIQFQNNGVVDDSQLPKDRFSAERLKGVDSTLKIQPAKLEDSAVYLCASSTAGLSYNEQFFGPGTRLTVL.

This clonotype was counted a few times. This rearrangement joins TRBV20-1 to TRBJ2-3; either TRBD1 or TRBD2 may fit D (5 bases each). The germline V gene has CDR1 DFQATT and CDR2 SNEGSKA (reference sequence). Trimming stripped 1 base from V and 0 bases from J, with 11 bases between. The CDR3 has 15 residues. CDR3 loop: CSARVGTGSTDTQYF. The DNA of the CDR3 is TGCAGTGCTAGAGTTGGGACGGGAAGCACAGATACGCAGTATTTT.

The chain couples TRBV9 to TRBJ2-7, with unresolved D. Germline CDR1 SGDLS, CDR2 YYNGEE. CDR3 length: 14 amino acids. V lost 0 bases and J 3 bases, leaving 10 bases between the germline ends. CDR3 sequence reads: CASSVGLYDYEQYF. CDR3 nucleotides: TGTGCCAGCAGCGTAGGACTGTATGACTACGAGCAGTACTTC. Drawing the rest from reference TRBV9 and TRBJ2-7, the complete variable domain is DSGVTQTPKHLITATGQRVTLRCSPRSGDLSVYWYQQSLDQGLQFLIQYYNGEERAKGNILERFSAQQFPDLHSELNLSSLELGDSALYFCASSVGLYDYEQYFGPGTRLTVT.

This clonotype turned up a few times. The CDR3 spells CASRNRGTGELFF. DNA of the CDR3: TGTGCCAGCAGAAACAGGGGGACCGGGGAGCTGTTTTTT. The V call is TRBV12-3 or TRBV12-4, the J call TRBJ2-2; 8 bases align to TRBD1. V dropped 6 bases and J dropped 5; count of bases not matched to a gene: 2. This CDR3 has 13 amino acids.

This clonotype was counted many times. The chain uses TRBV5-1 and TRBJ1-2, with D maybe TRBD1 (5 bases). CDR3 length: 12 amino acids. Germline loops: CDR1 SGHRS, CDR2 YFSETQ. V was shortened by 3 bases and J by 5 bases, with 8 bases between the two germline ends. As DNA, the CDR3 is TGCGCCAGCAGCTCGGACATTTATGGCTACACCTTC. Encoded protein: CASSSDIYGYTF.

V usage is TRBV12-3 or TRBV12-4 and J usage is TRBJ1-2; D ambiguous. Deletions cut 6 bases from V and 0 bases from J, with 11 bases between. The CDR3 has 14 amino acids. CDR3 sequence (DNA): TGTGCCAGCAGCCTCCTGGGGACTAACTATGGCTACACCTTC. Protein: CASSLLGTNYGYTF.

The rearrangement uses TRBV20-1 and TRBJ1-6; D is uncertain. Germline CDR1 DFQATT, CDR2 SNEGSKA (reference sequence). The CDR3 contains 15 residues. V lost 0 bases to trimming and J lost 6 bases, with 12 bases between them. CDR3 sequence: CSARDPGRINSPLHF. The CDR3 bases are TGCAGTGCTAGAGATCCCGGACGGATTAATTCACCCCTCCACTTT.

The rearrangement joins TRBV4-3 to TRBJ2-2; TRBD2 aligns across 8 bases. Germline values: CDR1 LGHNA, CDR2 YSLEER. V shed 5 bases and J 6 bases; nucleotides not matched to a gene: 11. The length of the CDR3 is 16 residues. CDR3 nucleotide sequence: TGCGCCAGCAGCGAACGACCGGGACTAGACCCCGGGGAGCTGTTTTTT. Translation gives CASSERPGLDPGELFF.

The genes are TRBV19 and TRBJ2-4, with D tentatively TRBD1 (5 bases). The V gene lost 0 bases and the J gene lost 0 bases, with 9 bases spanning the gap. Germline CDR1 is LNHDA and CDR2 is SQIVND (reference sequence). The CDR3 totals 16 residues. DNA of the CDR3: TGTGCCAGTAGTATAGAGGACACCCTAGCCAAAAACATTCAGTACTTC. Its protein is CASSIEDTLAKNIQYF.

This chain connects TRBV7-7 to TRBJ2-5; D is possibly TRBD1 or TRBD2 (5 bases each). The CDR3 loop spans 15 amino acids. Trimming cost V 1 base and J 5 bases, with 14 bases left between them. Germline CDR1 SSHAT, CDR2 FNYEAQ (reference sequence). The CDR3 coding sequence is TGTGCCAGCAGCTTAGAGGGACGCAGGGCTGAGACCCAGTACTTC. Amino acids: CASSLEGRRAETQYF.

With regard to this clonotype: One base away lies a much larger clone, so this may be a sequencing read error. CDR3 region: CASSLGESYNEQFF. CDR3 nucleotides: TGTGCCAGCAGCTTAGGGGAGTCCTACAATGAGCAGTTCTTC. The V call is TRBV13, the J call TRBJ2-1, with D unclear. The CDR3 is 14 residues long. Germline-derived CDR1 and CDR2 are PRHDT and FYEKMQ (reference sequence). Trimming took off 0 bases at V and 1 base at J, with 4 bases between the two ends.

This clonotype was seen only a few times. One base away lies a much larger clone, so this may be a sequencing read error. The rearrangement links TRBV5-5 to TRBJ1-1; TRBD1 is a possible D gene (5 bases). Trimming removed 3 bases from V and 0 bases from J, with 6 bases in between. The CDR3 is 13 amino acids. Germline CDR1 SGHKS, CDR2 YYEKEE (reference sequence). The chain's CDR3 is CASSWGVNTEAFF. The CDR3, as DNA: TGTGCCAGCAGCTGGGGGGTGAACACTGAAGCTTTCTTT.

This clonotype was counted a few times. The chain has TRBV20-1 and TRBJ2-3; a possible D gene is TRBD1 (6 bases). Germline V gene lookup returns CDR1 DFQATT and CDR2 SNEGSKA (reference sequence). The V and J ends lost 4 bases and 1 base respectively, with 9 bases between them. The CDR3 spans 13 residues. The CDR3 is CSAKGVGTDTQYF. CDR3 nucleotide sequence: TGCAGTGCTAAGGGGGTTGGCACAGATACGCAGTATTTT.

The chain recombines TRBV4-3 with TRBJ1-4; no clear D gene. The CDR3 contains 15 residues. Trimming took 2 bases from V and 4 from J, leaving 11 bases between them. Per the germline V gene, CDR1 is LGHNA and CDR2 is YSLEER. CDR3 bases: TGCGCCAGCAGCCAATTTCATGGCAGTAATGAAAAACTGTTTTTT. It encodes CASSQFHGSNEKLFF.

This clonotype occurred many times. This chain joins TRBV9 and TRBJ2-2; the D call may be TRBD1 or TRBD2 (6 bases each). Germline V gene lookup returns CDR1 SGDLS and CDR2 YYNGEE. The CDR3 has 16 residues. Trimming shortened V by 0 bases and J by 5 bases, and 14 bases separated the two germline ends. The CDR3 bases are TGTGCCAGCAGCGTAGCTGACCAGGGGAGGACCGGGGAGCTGTTTTTT. This encodes CASSVADQGRTGELFF.

This clonotype turned up a few times. V is TRBV3-1 and J is TRBJ1-3; D is uncertain. Trimming stripped 1 base from V and 2 bases from J, with 12 bases between. This CDR3 region has 16 residues. The V gene's germline CDR1 is LGHDT and CDR2 YNNKEL (reference sequence). CDR3 bases: TGTGCCAGCAGCCAAGCCGACCCATGGGCTGGAAACACCATATATTTT. Translation: CASSQADPWAGNTIYF.

V usage is TRBV5-1 and J usage is TRBJ2-1; D may correspond to TRBD1 or TRBD2 (5 bases each). The V end lost 0 bases, the J end lost 8 bases, and 9 bases lay between the germline ends. This CDR3 is built from 13 residues. Germline CDR1 SGHRS, CDR2 YFSETQ. The chain's CDR3 is CASSLGVGDEQFF. CDR3 coding DNA: TGCGCCAGCAGCTTGGGTGTGGGGGATGAGCAGTTCTTC. The full variable domain, completed using reference TRBV5-1 and TRBJ2-1, is KAGVTQTPRYLIKTRGQQVTLSCSPISGHRSVSWYQQTPGQGLQFLFEYFSETQRNKGNFPGRFSGRQFSNSRSEMNVSTLELGDSALYLCASSLGVGDEQFFGPGTRLTVL.

This chain uses TRBV12-3 or TRBV12-4 with TRBJ2-5, with D unclear. This CDR3 is 12 amino acids long. The V gene lost 3 bases and the J gene lost 9 bases, with 11 bases spanning the gap. The CDR3 reads CASSLNPQPQYF. CDR3 coding DNA: TGTGCCAGCAGTTTGAACCCACAGCCCCAGTACTTC.

The rearrangement uses TRBV28 and TRBJ2-3; D is perhaps TRBD1 (5 bases). This CDR3 has 15 amino acids. The V end was cut by 6 bases, the J end by 2 bases, with 15 bases between. Germline CDR1 reads MDHEN; CDR2 reads SYDVKM. CDR3 protein: CASSPTGRHTDTQYF. The CDR3 nucleotides are TGTGCCAGCAGCCCAACAGGTCGCCACACAGATACGCAGTATTTT.

The chain employs TRBV20-1 and TRBJ2-7, with 15 bases aligning to TRBD2. The CDR3 spans 15 residues. Germline V lookup: CDR1 DFQATT, CDR2 SNEGSKA (reference sequence). V lost 6 bases to trimming and J lost 3 bases; unmatched junction nucleotides: 6. In DNA form, the CDR3 reads TGCAGTGCGTGGACTAGCGGGAGGGGACTCTACGAGCAGTACTTC. It yields the protein CSAWTSGRGLYEQYF.

This clonotype came up a few times. CDR3 nucleotides: TGTGCCAGCAGATCAAGCGGGAGGGGAACCACAGATACGCAGTATTTT. It yields the protein CASRSSGRGTTDTQYF. The rearrangement links TRBV7-2 to TRBJ2-3; 10 bases map to TRBD2. Losses at the gene ends were 6 bases for V and 2 bases for J; bases not matched to a gene: 8. This CDR3 has 16 residues. Germline-derived CDR1 and CDR2 are SGHTA and FQGNSA.

This clonotype occurred many times. The V and J genes are TRBV12-3 or TRBV12-4 and TRBJ2-1; 7 bases align to TRBD2. V was clipped by 5 bases and J by 2 bases; unmatched bases: 9. This CDR3 is 16 amino acids long. The CDR3: CASSASRGEPYNEQFF. The CDR3 region has the DNA TGTGCCAGCAGTGCCAGCCGGGGGGAACCCTACAATGAGCAGTTCTTC.

In its sample, this clonotype was seen a few times. The chain carries TRBV28 and TRBJ1-5; no definite D call. From germline, CDR1 is MDHEN and CDR2 SYDVKM. V lost 2 bases and J lost 6, with 8 bases in between. The CDR3 runs to 13 residues. This CDR3 is CASSLGPGQPQHF. DNA of the CDR3: TGTGCCAGCAGTTTAGGTCCGGGTCAGCCCCAGCATTTT.

This clonotype was seen ten or more times. Here the CDR3 DNA reads TGCAGTGCCCCCTACGGTCGGACCAGGGGGGCTAATCAGCCCCAGCATTTT. Encoded protein: CSAPYGRTRGANQPQHF. The rearrangement uses TRBV20-1 and TRBJ1-5; TRBD1 matches at 7 bases. There are 17 residues in the CDR3. V lost 6 bases, J lost 4 bases, and 18 bases stayed unmatched. Per the germline V gene, CDR1 is DFQATT and CDR2 is SNEGSKA (reference sequence).

The chain has TRBV6-1 and TRBJ1-4; 9 nucleotides line up with TRBD1. Trimming at V came to 9 bases and at J to 7 bases, leaving 9 bases not matched to a gene. The germline V gene encodes CDR1 MNHNS and CDR2 SASEGT. The CDR3 has 14 residues. The DNA of the CDR3 is TGTGCCAGGACCCCTACAGGGGGCCCTGAAAAACTGTTTTTT. Translation: CARTPTGGPEKLFF.

This clonotype was seen a handful of times. J is TRBJ2-3 and V is TRBV15; a weak D match, TRBD1 (5 bases). The CDR3 covers 18 residues. V was pared by 0 bases and J by 4 bases, with 20 bases between. CDR1 is LNHNV, CDR2 YYDKDF, per germline (reference sequence). CDR3 in amino acids: CATSRDRAPIPGADTQYF. The CDR3 DNA reads as TGTGCCACCAGCAGAGACAGGGCACCAATACCTGGGGCAGATACGCAGTATTTT. Full variable domain (missing parts from reference TRBV15 and TRBJ2-3): DAMVIQNPRYQVTQFGKPVTLSCSQTLNHNVMYWYQQKSSQAPKLLFHYYDKDFNNEADTPDNFQSRRPNTSFCFLDIRSPGLGDTAMYLCATSRDRAPIPGADTQYFGPGTRLTVL.

This clonotype was observed at least ten times. The chain combines TRBV29-1 with TRBJ2-7, with unresolved D. This CDR3 comprises 12 residues. The V gene lost 4 bases and the J gene lost 3 bases, with 10 bases spanning the gap. Germline CDR1 SQVTM, CDR2 ANQGSEA. The CDR3 DNA follows: TGCAGCGTTGCTGGGGATTACTACGAGCAGTACTTC. It encodes CSVAGDYYEQYF.

This clonotype was seen more than once but under ten times. The genes are TRBV9 and TRBJ1-5; TRBD1 matches at 8 bases. Germline V gives CDR1 SGDLS, CDR2 YYNGEE. V lost 2 bases, J lost 2 bases, and 9 bases stayed unmatched. This CDR3 contains 17 residues. The DNA for the CDR3 is TGTGCCAGCAGCGTTTGGGTCTGGACAGGGCGCAATCAGCCCCAGCATTTT. Translation gives CASSVWVWTGRNQPQHF.

V gene TRBV12-3 or TRBV12-4 combines with J gene TRBJ1-5, with a weak D call TRBD1 (6 bases). The V and J ends lost 1 base and 0 bases respectively, with 13 bases between them. This CDR3 comprises 17 residues. The DNA of the CDR3 is TGTGCCAGCAGTTTAGGCGGGGGGACACCTAGCAATCAGCCCCAGCATTTT. Its protein product is CASSLGGGTPSNQPQHF.

This clonotype was picked up a small number of times. V gene TRBV12-5 combines with J gene TRBJ1-3; a weak D match, TRBD1 (5 bases). V shed 5 bases and J shed 0 bases, with 17 bases lying between them. Germline loops: CDR1 LGHNT, CDR2 FRNRAP. This CDR3 comprises 17 residues. CDR3 sequence: CASGGSRVTDSGNTIYF. For the CDR3, the DNA is TGTGCTAGTGGTGGCTCCAGGGTCACGGACTCTGGAAACACCATATATTTT.

The J gene is TRBJ2-7, the V gene TRBV11-3; 10 bases align to TRBD1. The V and J ends lost 5 bases and 4 bases, in that order; junction bases with no gene match: 5. The CDR3 covers 14 residues. Germline CDR1 is SGHNT and CDR2 is YENEEA. The DNA of the CDR3 is TGTGCCAGCAGCCGGGACAGGGGTCCTTACGAGCAGTACTTC. Its protein is CASSRDRGPYEQYF.